These 21 T cell receptor beta chains originate from one sample sequenced in a study of human thymus T cells. Thymus pieces cut out during corrective heart surgery were the tissue that was used. Profiled with immunoSEQ multiplex PCR; TCRdb holds only in-frame clones, not every one. Among some 120,000 clones listed, around 94% were seen once. Sequencing used thymus tissue. Source of these receptors: a boy under two years old with a congenital heart defect but otherwise immunologically healthy.

The rearrangement joins TRBV4-2 to TRBJ2-3, with 10 bases that match TRBD2. In germline, CDR1 is LGHNA, CDR2 YNFKEQ. The CDR3 totals 21 residues. Trimming at V came to 1 base and at J to 2 bases, leaving 18 bases not matched to a gene. The CDR3, as DNA: TGTGCCAGCAGCCAAGGGGTAGCACTAGCGGGGAAAAGGGCCCTCACAGATACGCAGTATTTT. Protein: CASSQGVALAGKRALTDTQYF.

This CDR3 reads CASSLESAGKETQYF. CDR3 in DNA: TGCGCCAGCAGCTTGGAATCAGCGGGCAAAGAGACCCAGTACTTC. The chain uses TRBV5-1 and TRBJ2-5, with a weak D call TRBD2 (6 bases). This CDR3 has 15 residues. Germline V lookup: CDR1 SGHRS, CDR2 YFSETQ. Trimming stripped 0 bases from V and 3 bases from J, with 12 bases between. The full variable domain, rest sourced from reference TRBV5-1 and TRBJ2-5, is KAGVTQTPRYLIKTRGQQVTLSCSPISGHRSVSWYQQTPGQGLQFLFEYFSETQRNKGNFPGRFSGRQFSNSRSEMNVSTLELGDSALYLCASSLESAGKETQYFGPGTRLLVL.

With regard to this clone: An end of the junction does not agree with germline; a read error may underlie this. The V and J genes are TRBV20-1 and TRBJ1-4; no clear D. The CDR3 contains 11 residues. The germline CDR1 and CDR2 sequences are DFQATT and SNEGSKA (reference sequence). The CDR3 protein is CSALCLKDPVF. CDR3 in DNA: TGCAGTGCCCTCTGCCTGAAGGACCCCGTTTTT.

This chain links TRBV28 with TRBJ2-7; 8 nucleotides align to TRBD2. The CDR3 extends over 16 amino acids. Germline values: CDR1 MDHEN, CDR2 SYDVKM. V trimming: 4 bases; J trimming: 0 bases; junction bases outside the gene matches: 8. CDR3: CASSSAAGGFSYEQYF. For the CDR3, the DNA is TGTGCCAGCAGTTCCGCCGCGGGGGGCTTCTCCTACGAGCAGTACTTC. Filled out from reference TRBV28 and TRBJ2-7, the complete variable domain reads DVKVTQSSRYLVKRTGEKVFLECVQDMDHENMFWYRQDPGLGLRLIYFSYDVKMKEKGDIPEGYSVSREKKERFSLILESASTNQTSMYLCASSSAAGGFSYEQYFGPGTRLTVT.

The J gene is TRBJ1-3, the V gene TRBV4-2, with D possibly being TRBD1 (5 bases). The V end was cut by 0 bases, the J end by 4 bases, with 13 bases between. CDR1 is LGHNA and CDR2 is YNFKEQ in the germline V gene. The CDR3 has 16 residues. The CDR3 region has the DNA TGTGCCAGCAGCCAAGACCGCGGGGCAGCCGGAAACACCATATATTTT. It yields the protein CASSQDRGAAGNTIYF.

The rearrangement uses TRBV18 and TRBJ2-1; tentative D call: TRBD2 (5 bases). The ends were cut back, 5 bases at V and 4 bases at J, with 6 bases in the middle. CDR1 is KGHSH, CDR2 LQKENI, per germline. The CDR3 extends over 12 amino acids. The CDR3 DNA reads TGTGCCAGCTCAGCGGGTTACAATGAGCAGTTCTTC. Protein product: CASSAGYNEQFF.

The chain has TRBV27 and TRBJ2-1; D may be TRBD1 or TRBD2 (6 bases each). Germline V gene data show CDR1 as MNHEY and CDR2 as SMNVEV (reference sequence). The CDR3 spans 17 residues. The V end lost 5 bases, the J end lost 5 bases, and 22 bases lay between the germline ends. The DNA of the CDR3 is TGTGCCAGCAGTCCCCTTTTAGGGGGGCGCATCGACAATGAGCAGTTCTTC. Translating gives CASSPLLGGRIDNEQFF.

As DNA, the CDR3 is TGTGCCAGCAGCTCTCAGAAGGGGAAGGGTGCTGGCTACACCTTC. Translating it yields CASSSQKGKGAGYTF. V gene TRBV14 combines with J gene TRBJ1-2; TRBD1 is a possible D gene (5 bases). V was trimmed by 5 bases and J by 7 bases, leaving 20 bases between them. This CDR3 spans 15 amino acids. Germline-derived CDR1 and CDR2 are SGHDN and FVKESK.

The rearrangement uses TRBV7-9 and TRBJ2-1; TRBD2 is a possible D gene (5 bases). This CDR3 has 15 amino acids. Germline lookup yields CDR1 SEHNR and CDR2 FQNEAQ (reference sequence). The V end lost 3 bases, the J end lost 1 base, and 10 bases lay between the germline ends. The CDR3 here is CASSFSGVSYNEQFF. Here the CDR3 DNA reads TGTGCCAGCAGCTTCTCCGGGGTGTCCTACAATGAGCAGTTCTTC.

The V call is TRBV19, the J call TRBJ2-7; no definite D call. This CDR3 comprises 15 residues. Trimming left V 9 bases short and J 5 bases short, with 23 bases between. Germline V gene sequence: CDR1 LNHDA, CDR2 SQIVND (reference sequence). CDR3 loop: CASRKKAAPRNEQYF. The CDR3 DNA reads TGTGCCAGCCGGAAAAAGGCCGCCCCTAGGAACGAGCAGTACTTC.

V and J are TRBV14 and TRBJ1-2; D might be TRBD1 (5 bases). Trimming removed 1 base at V and 7 bases at J, with 10 bases between. Germline loops: CDR1 SGHDN, CDR2 FVKESK. This CDR3 spans 13 amino acids. In nucleotides, the CDR3 is TGTGCCAGCAGCCAAGTTGGGGGGTCTGGCTACACCTTC. This encodes CASSQVGGSGYTF.

The chain uses TRBV5-1 and TRBJ1-1, with D hard to call. Trimming took 4 bases from V and 6 from J, leaving 19 bases between them. The CDR3 has 15 residues. Per the germline V gene, CDR1 is SGHRS and CDR2 is YFSETQ. CDR3 amino acids: CASSLNFSPLPEAFF. The CDR3 DNA sequence: TGCGCCAGCAGCCTCAACTTCTCACCTCTTCCTGAAGCTTTCTTT.

The chain carries TRBV5-6 and TRBJ1-4; D remains ambiguous. CDR3 length equals 14 residues. Germline V gene sequence: CDR1 SGHDT, CDR2 YYEEEE. The ends were cut back, 6 bases at V and 7 bases at J, with 16 bases in the middle. The CDR3 region is CASTKGQPGEKLFF. The DNA for the CDR3 is TGTGCCAGCACCAAGGGTCAGCCTGGTGAAAAACTGTTTTTT.

A single count supports this clone. The J gene is TRBJ2-2, the V gene TRBV4-1; TRBD2 might be the D (7 bases). Trimming took 4 bases from V and 2 from J, leaving 17 bases between them. Germline CDR1 MGHRA, CDR2 YSYEKL. The CDR3 loop spans 17 amino acids. The DNA for the CDR3 is TGCGCCAGCAGCCTTTCATCCGGGGGGCCTAACACCGGGGAGCTGTTTTTT. Translation: CASSLSSGGPNTGELFF.

The V and J genes are TRBV4-1 and TRBJ2-1; D is unclear. The CDR3 contains 16 residues. Trimming took 0 bases from V and 0 from J, leaving 9 bases between them. The germline CDR1 and CDR2 sequences are MGHRA and YSYEKL. The CDR3 sequence: CASSQENRSSYNEQFF. CDR3 DNA sequence: TGCGCCAGCAGCCAAGAGAATCGAAGCTCCTACAATGAGCAGTTCTTC.

V gene TRBV18 combines with J gene TRBJ2-3, with D possibly TRBD2 on 5 matching bases. Germline CDR1 KGHSH, CDR2 LQKENI. The CDR3 loop spans 14 amino acids. Trimming cost V 7 bases and J 0 bases, with 11 bases left between them. CDR3 nucleotide sequence: TGTGCCAGCTGGGAGCCGCCCAGCACAGATACGCAGTATTTT. Protein sequence: CASWEPPSTDTQYF.

The CDR3 spells CASSFRGAGHTQYF. DNA of the CDR3: TGTGCCAGCAGCTTTCGGGGGGCCGGTCATACGCAGTATTTT. The chain joins TRBV11-3 to TRBJ2-3; weak D call: TRBD2 (7 bases). The CDR3 runs to 14 residues. Germline V gene sequence: CDR1 SGHNT, CDR2 YENEEA. Trimming removed 3 bases from V and 7 bases from J, with 14 bases in between.

V usage is TRBV6-5 and J usage is TRBJ2-5; D gene uncertain. V lost 6 bases and J 5 bases, leaving 13 bases between the germline ends. In germline, CDR1 is MNHEY, CDR2 SVGAGI. The CDR3 runs 13 residues. The CDR3 bases are TGTGCCAGCAGATTATCAGTTACCGAGACCCAGTACTTC. Translated: CASRLSVTETQYF.

The rearrangement links TRBV4-3 to TRBJ1-2; D is undetermined. The length of the CDR3 is 16 residues. The ends were cut back, 2 bases at V and 7 bases at J, with 20 bases in the middle. CDR1 LGHNA and CDR2 YSLEER come from the germline V gene. CDR3 region: CASSQIRTGTFSGYTF. In DNA form, the CDR3 reads TGCGCCAGCAGCCAAATCCGAACGGGAACCTTCAGTGGCTACACCTTC.

The V and J genes are TRBV4-3 and TRBJ1-4; TRBD1 matches 10 bases. The CDR3 totals 15 residues. Germline V gene sequence: CDR1 LGHNA, CDR2 YSLEER. V trimming: 3 bases; J trimming: 6 bases; junction bases outside the gene matches: 4. The CDR3 DNA is TGCGCCAGCAGCCACGACAGGGGGCGGTATGAAAAACTGTTTTTT. The encoded protein is CASSHDRGRYEKLFF.

V gene TRBV10-3 combines with J gene TRBJ1-5; TRBD1 is a possible D gene (6 bases). Looked up from germline, CDR1 is ENHRY and CDR2 is SYGVKD. The ends were cut back, 0 bases at V and 5 bases at J, with 11 bases in the middle. The CDR3 has 15 amino acids. This chain's CDR3 is CAISESTGGDQPQHF. For the CDR3, the DNA is TGTGCCATCAGTGAGTCGACCGGGGGCGATCAGCCCCAGCATTTT.